This is a list of T cell receptor beta chains from one sample in a study of cytomegalovirus exposure and HLA in healthy donors. Clones were read by immunoSEQ multiplex PCR, and TCRdb kept only the in-frame ones, dropping some. This sample's table has about 200,000 clones. The sample consisted of PBMCs. The receptors derive from a girl aged 2 to 9 in good health and CMV-seropositive. Each CDR3 is given with its conserved first and last residue. D genes are given only for firm matches.

D: NA; J: TRBJ1-1; V: TRBV7-9; CDR3: CASSLAGETEAFF; DNA: TGTGCCAGCAGCTTAGCAGGGGAAACTGAAGCTTTCTTT
D: TRBD2; J: TRBJ2-3; V: TRBV28; CDR3: CASSFIAGSTDTQYF; DNA: TGTGCCAGCAGTTTCATAGCGGGAAGCACAGATACGCAGTATTTT
D: TRBD2; J: TRBJ2-2; V: TRBV5-1; CDR3: CASSAGTSPGELFF; DNA: TGCGCCAGCAGCGCCGGGACTAGCCCCGGGGAGCTGTTTTTT
D: NA; J: TRBJ1-1; V: TRBV18; CDR3: CASSPPGGTEAFF; DNA: TGTGCCAGCTCACCACCAGGGGGAACTGAAGCTTTCTTT
D: NA; J: TRBJ1-6; V: TRBV27; CDR3: CASSLNRDSRPPLNSPLHF; DNA: TGTGCCAGCAGTTTAAACCGGGACTCAAGGCCCCCTTTAAATTCACCCCTCCACTTT
D: TRBD2; J: TRBJ2-2; V: TRBV7-6; CDR3: CASSFEPGTRGTGELFF; DNA: TGTGCCAGCAGCTTCGAGCCCGGGACTAGAGGAACCGGGGAGCTGTTTTTT
D: TRBD2; J: TRBJ2-3; V: TRBV11-2; CDR3: CASSSIGTSFRDTQYF; DNA: TGTGCCAGCAGCTCGATAGGGACTAGCTTTCGAGATACGCAGTATTTT
D: TRBD1; J: TRBJ2-6; V: TRBV28; CDR3: CASRETTGAGANVLTF; DNA: TGTGCCAGCAGGGAGACGACAGGGGCTGGGGCCAACGTCCTGACTTTC
D: NA; J: TRBJ2-3; V: TRBV15; CDR3: CATSRGISGDTQYF; DNA: TGTGCCACCAGCAGGGGGATTAGCGGAGATACGCAGTATTTT
D: TRBD1; J: TRBJ2-5; V: TRBV7-6; CDR3: CASSLGVVGGAVGETQYF; DNA: TGTGCCAGCAGCTTAGGTGTAGTAGGGGGCGCCGTAGGGGAGACCCAGTACTTC
D: NA; J: TRBJ2-7; V: TRBV29-1; CDR3: CSVEIAYEQYF; DNA: TGCAGCGTTGAAATCGCCTACGAGCAGTACTTC
D: NA; J: TRBJ1-5; V: TRBV7-8; CDR3: CASSSGLRDQPQHF; DNA: TGTGCCAGCAGCTCCGGACTGAGGGATCAGCCCCAGCATTTT
D: TRBD1; J: TRBJ1-1; V: TRBV9; CDR3: CASSPRAGGTEAFF; DNA: TGTGCCAGCAGCCCCAGGGCAGGGGGCACTGAAGCTTTCTTT
D: NA; J: TRBJ2-7; V: TRBV28; CDR3: CASSPTGTLSTYEQYF; DNA: TGTGCCAGCAGTCCAACCGGGACACTCTCAACCTACGAGCAGTACTTC
D: NA; J: TRBJ2-1; V: TRBV7-2; CDR3: CASSTTLATEQFF; DNA: TGTGCCAGCAGCACGACCCTAGCGACTGAGCAGTTCTTC
D: TRBD1; J: TRBJ2-7; V: TRBV29-1; CDR3: CSVEDDRGTEQYF; DNA: TGCAGCGTTGAAGATGACAGGGGGACCGAGCAGTACTTC
D: NA; J: TRBJ2-1; V: TRBV2; CDR3: CASSEALPQGEQFF; DNA: TGTGCCAGCAGTGAAGCGCTCCCGCAGGGTGAGCAGTTCTTC
D: NA; J: TRBJ1-2; V: TRBV12-5; CDR3: CASGFDYGYTF; DNA: TGTGCTAGTGGTTTCGACTATGGCTACACCTTC
D: NA; J: TRBJ1-1; V: TRBV10-1; CDR3: CASSESTFWKNTEAFF; DNA: TGCGCCAGCAGTGAGTCGACATTTTGGAAAAACACTGAAGCTTTCTTT
D: NA; J: TRBJ1-4; V: TRBV11-2; CDR3: CASSFRQVEKLFF; DNA: TGTGCCAGCAGCTTCCGACAGGTTGAAAAACTGTTTTTT
D: NA; J: TRBJ1-2; V: TRBV25-1; CDR3: CASSVGGYGYTF; DNA: TGTGCCAGCAGTGTAGGGGGCTATGGCTACACCTTC
D: TRBD2; J: TRBJ2-2; V: TRBV28; CDR3: CASSHTGLVGTGELFF; DNA: TGTGCCAGCAGTCACACCGGACTAGTTGGCACCGGGGAGCTGTTTTTT
D: NA; J: TRBJ1-2; V: TRBV28; CDR3: CASSSLRSPANYGYTF; DNA: TGTGCCAGCAGTTCTCTGAGGTCCCCGGCTAACTATGGCTACACCTTC
D: TRBD2; J: TRBJ2-1; V: TRBV11-2; CDR3: CASSFPSGGRSSYNEQFF; DNA: TGTGCCAGCAGCTTCCCTAGCGGAGGCCGTAGCTCCTACAATGAGCAGTTCTTC
D: NA; J: TRBJ2-1; V: TRBV6-1; CDR3: CASSADRELNEQFF; DNA: TGTGCCAGCAGTGCCGACCGGGAACTTAATGAGCAGTTCTTC
D: NA; J: TRBJ2-2; V: TRBV10-3; CDR3: CAISESGSQNTGELFF; DNA: TGTGCCATCAGTGAGTCGGGCAGCCAGAACACCGGGGAGCTGTTTTTT
D: NA; J: TRBJ1-2; V: TRBV5-8; CDR3: CASSLERYYYGYTF; DNA: TGTGCCAGCAGCTTGGAGCGATATTACTATGGCTACACCTTC
D: TRBD2; J: TRBJ2-1; V: TRBV29-1; CDR3: CSARSGSNEQFF; DNA: TGCAGCGCCCGTAGCGGGAGTAACGAGCAGTTCTTC
D: TRBD2; J: TRBJ2-2; V: TRBV2; CDR3: CASTQGGILLFF; DNA: TGTGCCAGCACCCAGGGAGGGATACTACTGTTTTTT
D: TRBD1; J: TRBJ1-1; V: TRBV27; CDR3: CASSFTTGGGRGTEAFF; DNA: TGTGCCAGCAGTTTCACAACAGGGGGCGGACGTGGAACTGAAGCTTTCTTT
D: TRBD1; J: TRBJ1-1; V: TRBV19; CDR3: CASSRQGAMNTEAFF; DNA: TGTGCCAGTAGTAGACAGGGGGCTATGAACACTGAAGCTTTCTTT
D: TRBD2; J: TRBJ2-3; V: TRBV7-7; CDR3: CASSRKSSGRANTDTQYF; DNA: TGTGCTAGCAGCCGCAAATCTAGCGGGAGGGCAAACACAGATACGCAGTATTTT
D: TRBD2; J: TRBJ2-1; V: TRBV19; CDR3: CASSGSGRTNEQFF; DNA: TGTGCCAGTAGCGGTAGCGGGAGAACTAATGAGCAGTTCTTC
D: NA; J: TRBJ2-7; V: TRBV25-1; CDR3: CASSEGTSIPPYEQYF; DNA: TGTGCCAGCAGTGAAGGTACTAGTATCCCTCCCTACGAGCAGTACTTC
D: NA; J: TRBJ2-1; V: TRBV7-7; CDR3: CASSLAKTVCSPDLEWDEQFF; DNA: TGTGCTAGCAGCTTAGCGAAGACAGTATGTTCACCTGATCTGGAGTGGGATGAGCAGTTCTTC
D: TRBD1; J: TRBJ1-2; V: TRBV6-1; CDR3: CASRDDRATGYTF; DNA: TGTGCCAGCAGGGACGACAGGGCGACGGGCTACACCTTC
D: TRBD2; J: TRBJ2-3; V: TRBV7-3; CDR3: CASSEIRLAGVADTQYF; DNA: TGTGCCAGCAGCGAAATTCGACTAGCGGGAGTCGCGGATACGCAGTATTTT
D: TRBD1; J: TRBJ1-2; V: TRBV7-2; CDR3: CASSLAGQGRVRGYTF; DNA: TGTGCCAGCAGCTTAGCGGGACAGGGTCGAGTACGTGGCTACACCTTC
D: NA; J: TRBJ2-7; V: TRBV2; CDR3: CASSDGGTGAYEQYF; DNA: TGTGCCAGCAGTGATGGAGGGACCGGGGCCTACGAGCAGTACTTC
D: NA; J: TRBJ1-1; V: TRBV19; CDR3: CASSSGLKAFF; DNA: TGTGCCAGTAGCTCGGGACTTAAAGCTTTCTTT
D: NA; J: TRBJ1-1; V: TRBV7-3; CDR3: CASSLTGAVDTEAFF; DNA: TGTGCCAGCAGCTTAACGGGGGCGGTTGACACTGAAGCTTTCTTT
D: NA; J: TRBJ2-2; V: TRBV9; CDR3: CASSTAGFGELFF; DNA: TGTGCCAGCAGCACGGCGGGCTTCGGGGAGCTGTTTTTT
D: NA; J: TRBJ1-1; V: TRBV11-2; CDR3: CASSFVENTEAFF; DNA: TGTGCCAGCAGCTTTGTAGAGAACACTGAAGCTTTCTTT
D: NA; J: TRBJ1-4; V: TRBV5-1; CDR3: CASGPEGTTNEKLFF; DNA: TGCGCCAGCGGCCCGGAGGGGACGACTAATGAAAAACTGTTTTTT
D: NA; J: TRBJ2-2; V: TRBV28; CDR3: CASSFFRRLTNTGELFF; DNA: TGTGCCAGCAGTTTTTTTAGGAGGTTAACGAACACCGGGGAGCTGTTTTTT
D: NA; J: TRBJ2-5; V: TRBV19; CDR3: CASSGNREETQYF; DNA: TGTGCCAGTAGCGGAAACAGGGAGGAGACCCAGTACTTC
D: NA; J: TRBJ2-7; V: TRBV5-1; CDR3: CASSLEGQGSYEQYF; DNA: TGCGCCAGCAGCTTGGAAGGGCAGGGTTCCTACGAGCAGTACTTC
D: NA; J: TRBJ1-1; V: TRBV2; CDR3: CASSRELNTEAFF; DNA: TGTGCCAGTTCCCGGGAGCTGAACACTGAAGCTTTCTTT
D: NA; J: TRBJ2-2; V: TRBV21-1; CDR3: CASSKKGDRQNTGELFF; DNA: TGTGCCAGCAGCAAAAAAGGGGACAGACAAAACACCGGGGAGCTGTTTTTT
D: TRBD1; J: TRBJ2-5; V: TRBV28; CDR3: CASSMGTGRETQYF; DNA: TGTGCCAGCAGTATGGGGACAGGGCGGGAGACCCAGTACTTC
D: NA; J: TRBJ2-6; V: TRBV19; CDR3: CASTKHRSGANVLTF; DNA: TGTGCCAGTACTAAGCACCGCTCTGGGGCCAACGTCCTGACTTTC
D: TRBD1; J: TRBJ2-3; V: TRBV2; CDR3: CASSPDRADTQYF; DNA: TGTGCCAGCAGTCCCGACAGGGCAGATACGCAGTATTTT
D: NA; J: TRBJ2-1; V: TRBV2; CDR3: CASSKFGSAPEQFF; DNA: TGTGCCAGCAGTAAATTCGGGTCGGCCCCTGAGCAGTTCTTC
D: NA; J: TRBJ1-2; V: TRBV29-1; CDR3: CSVETGSYGYTF; DNA: TGCAGCGTAGAAACAGGGAGCTATGGCTACACCTTC
D: NA; J: TRBJ1-4; V: TRBV9; CDR3: CASSVAGIGEKLFF; DNA: TGTGCCAGCAGCGTTGCAGGGATCGGTGAAAAACTGTTTTTT